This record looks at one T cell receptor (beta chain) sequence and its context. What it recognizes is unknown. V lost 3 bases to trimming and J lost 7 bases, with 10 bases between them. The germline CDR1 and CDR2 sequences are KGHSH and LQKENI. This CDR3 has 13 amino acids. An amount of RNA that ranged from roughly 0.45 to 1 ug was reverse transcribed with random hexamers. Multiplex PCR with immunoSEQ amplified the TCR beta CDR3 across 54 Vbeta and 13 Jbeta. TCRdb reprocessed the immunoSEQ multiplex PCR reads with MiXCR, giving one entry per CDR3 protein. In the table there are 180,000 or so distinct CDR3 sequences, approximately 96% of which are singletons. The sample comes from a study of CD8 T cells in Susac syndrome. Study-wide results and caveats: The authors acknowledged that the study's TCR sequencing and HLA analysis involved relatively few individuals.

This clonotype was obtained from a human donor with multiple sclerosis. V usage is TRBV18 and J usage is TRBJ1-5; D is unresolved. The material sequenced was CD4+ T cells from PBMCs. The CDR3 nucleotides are TGTGCCAGCTCACCGGAGCAGAGGCAGCCCCAGCATTTT. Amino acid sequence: CASSPEQRQPQHF. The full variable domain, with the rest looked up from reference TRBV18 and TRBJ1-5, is NAGVMQNPRHLVRRRGQEARLRCSPMKGHSHVYWYRQLPEEGLKFMVYLQKENIIDESGMPKERFSAEFPKEGPSILRIQQVVRGDSAAYFCASSPEQRQPQHFGDGTRLSIL.